These 8 T cell receptor beta chains were all obtained from the same sample, sequenced in a study of blood T cell repertoires in COVID-19. Profiled with immunoSEQ multiplex PCR; TCRdb holds only in-frame clones, not every one. Altogether around 220,000 clones are present, 86% being singletons, with the ten largest covering 2% to 2.5%. The sample comprised peripheral blood. These TCRs come from a woman in her fifties or sixties with acute or convalescent COVID-19.

The chain is built from TRBV5-1 and TRBJ2-3; 7 bases map to TRBD1. Germline V gives CDR1 SGHRS, CDR2 YFSETQ. CDR3 length equals 15 residues. Germline trimming cut 2 bases from V and 4 bases from J; bases unmatched to any gene: 7. The CDR3 protein is CASSFATGISDTQYF. The CDR3 DNA reads TGCGCCAGCAGCTTTGCGACAGGGATTTCAGATACGCAGTATTTT.

The rearrangement links TRBV7-2 to TRBJ2-7, with 10 bases lining up with TRBD2. Germline CDR1 is SGHTA and CDR2 is FQGNSA. V lost 1 base, J lost 1 base, and 7 bases stayed unmatched. The length of the CDR3 is 17 residues. CDR3 region: CASSLGQGSGRSYEQYF. CDR3 DNA: TGTGCCAGCAGCTTAGGCCAGGGTAGCGGGAGGTCCTACGAGCAGTACTTC.

The genes are TRBV7-9 and TRBJ1-2; D is undetermined. There are 15 residues in the CDR3. V lost 1 base to trimming and J lost 3 bases, with 12 bases between them. The germline gives CDR1 SEHNR, CDR2 FQNEAQ (reference sequence). The CDR3 reads CASSLESTAHYGYTF. DNA of the CDR3: TGTGCCAGCAGCTTAGAATCCACAGCCCACTATGGCTACACCTTC.

The gene calls are TRBV19 and TRBJ2-3, with TRBD2 identical over 12 bases. V gave up 5 bases and J gave up 8 bases; unmatched junction bases: 5. Germline V gene data show CDR1 as LNHDA and CDR2 as SQIVND (reference sequence). The CDR3 length is 14 residues. This chain's CDR3 is CASSASGGVGTQYF. The DNA of the CDR3 is TGTGCCAGTAGTGCTAGCGGGGGGGTCGGTACGCAGTATTTT.

V usage is TRBV12-5 and J usage is TRBJ2-3, with TRBD1 as a possible D gene (6 bases). The V gene's germline CDR1 is LGHNT and CDR2 FRNRAP. Trimming removed 5 bases at V and 8 bases at J, with 20 bases between. CDR3 length: 15 residues. The CDR3 region is CASGQGGYTSGTQYF. CDR3 sequence (DNA): TGTGCTAGTGGTCAAGGGGGTTACACCTCAGGTACGCAGTATTTT.

This clone was seen only once. This chain joins TRBV2 and TRBJ2-7, with D perhaps matching TRBD1 (6 bases). V gave up 5 bases and J gave up 7 bases, with 15 bases separating them. The germline CDR1 and CDR2 sequences are SNHLY and FYNNEI. The CDR3 has 13 amino acids. As DNA, the CDR3 is TGTGCCAGCAGTTTACAGGGAAGTGGGGAGCAGTACTTC. This gives the protein CASSLQGSGEQYF. Drawing the rest from reference TRBV2 and TRBJ2-7, the complete variable domain is EPEVTQTPSHQVTQMGQEVILRCVPISNHLYFYWYRQILGQKVEFLVSFYNNEISEKSEIFDDQFSVERPDGSNFTLKIRSTKLEDSAMYFCASSLQGSGEQYFGPGTRLTVT.

The CDR3 nucleotides read TGTGCCAGCAGCCTTATTCCGGGACAGAGCTCCTACGAGCAGTACTTC. Translating gives CASSLIPGQSSYEQYF. The J gene is TRBJ2-7, the V gene TRBV5-4, with TRBD1 matching 7 bases. The CDR3 has 16 amino acids. With V trimmed by 4 bases and J by 0 bases, 10 bases remained unmatched. Germline CDR1 reads SGHNT; CDR2 reads YYREEE (reference sequence).

The chain uses TRBV19 and TRBJ2-1, with 16 positions matching TRBD2. This CDR3 has 16 amino acids. V gave up 6 bases and J gave up 7 bases; unmatched junction bases: 6. CDR1 is LNHDA, CDR2 SQIVND, per germline (reference sequence). The CDR3 protein is CASRAGLAGGLNEQFF. Written as DNA, the CDR3 is TGTGCCAGTAGGGCGGGACTAGCGGGAGGGTTGAATGAGCAGTTCTTC.